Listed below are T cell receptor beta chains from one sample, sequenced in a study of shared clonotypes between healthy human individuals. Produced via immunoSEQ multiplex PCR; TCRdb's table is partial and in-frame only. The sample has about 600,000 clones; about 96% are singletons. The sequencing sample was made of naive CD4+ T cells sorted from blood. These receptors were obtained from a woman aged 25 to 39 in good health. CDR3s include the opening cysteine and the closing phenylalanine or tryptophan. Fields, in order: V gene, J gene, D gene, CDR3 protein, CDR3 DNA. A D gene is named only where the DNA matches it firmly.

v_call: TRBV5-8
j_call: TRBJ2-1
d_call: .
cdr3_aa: CASSPGEDSTRLGEQFF
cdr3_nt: TGTGCCAGCAGCCCCGGCGAGGACAGCACCCGTCTGGGGGAGCAGTTCTTC

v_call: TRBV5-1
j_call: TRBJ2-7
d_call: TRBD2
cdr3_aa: CASSALPSGTSYEQYF
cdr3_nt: TGCGCCAGCAGCGCGCTACCTAGCGGGACTTCCTACGAGCAGTACTTC

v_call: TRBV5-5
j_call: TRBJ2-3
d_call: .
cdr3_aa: CASSLERPDTQYF
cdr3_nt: TGTGCCAGCAGCTTGGAAAGACCAGATACGCAGTATTTT

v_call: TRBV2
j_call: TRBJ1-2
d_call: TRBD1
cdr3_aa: CASSEASGQVLYGYTF
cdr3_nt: TGTGCCAGCAGTGAAGCGTCGGGACAGGTTCTTTATGGCTACACCTTC

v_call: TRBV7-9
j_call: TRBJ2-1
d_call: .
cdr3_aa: CASSPRRDNEQFF
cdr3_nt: TGTGCCAGCAGCCCCCGACGGGACAATGAGCAGTTCTTC

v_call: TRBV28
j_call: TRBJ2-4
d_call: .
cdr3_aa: CATTVAGSKNIQYF
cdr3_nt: TGTGCCACCACCGTGGCAGGGAGTAAAAACATTCAGTACTTC

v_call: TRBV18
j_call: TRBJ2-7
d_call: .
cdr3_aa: CASSPGGPEQYF
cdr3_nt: TGTGCCAGCTCACCAGGCGGGCCCGAGCAGTACTTC

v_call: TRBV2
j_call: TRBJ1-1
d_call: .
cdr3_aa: CASSESALWVPEAFF
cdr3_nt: TGTGCCAGCAGTGAATCAGCGCTCTGGGTCCCTGAAGCTTTCTTT

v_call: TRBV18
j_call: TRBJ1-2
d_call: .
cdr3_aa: CASSPVHGYTF
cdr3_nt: TGTGCCAGCTCACCCGTGCATGGCTACACCTTC

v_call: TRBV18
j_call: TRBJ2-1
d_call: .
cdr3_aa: CASSPLVSSYNEQFF
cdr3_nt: TGTGCCAGCTCACCATTAGTCTCCTCCTACAATGAGCAGTTCTTC

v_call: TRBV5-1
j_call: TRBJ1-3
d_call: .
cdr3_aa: CASSLESVLSGNTIYF
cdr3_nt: TGCGCCAGCAGCTTGGAATCGGTACTCTCTGGAAACACCATATATTTT

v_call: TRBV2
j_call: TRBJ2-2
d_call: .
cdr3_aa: CASSDRTLQPGELFF
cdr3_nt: TGTGCCAGCAGTGACAGGACCCTTCAGCCCGGGGAGCTGTTTTTT

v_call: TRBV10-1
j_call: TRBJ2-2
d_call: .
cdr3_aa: CASTNSRDSRETGELFF
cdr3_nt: TGCGCCAGCACCAATTCTCGGGACTCCCGGGAGACCGGGGAGCTGTTTTTT

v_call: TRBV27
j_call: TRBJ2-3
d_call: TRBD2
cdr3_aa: CASSPQLAGGPYTQYF
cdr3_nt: TGTGCCAGCAGTCCCCAACTAGCGGGAGGGCCGTATACGCAGTATTTT

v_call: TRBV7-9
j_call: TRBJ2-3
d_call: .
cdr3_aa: CASSFTGSTDTQYF
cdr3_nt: TGTGCCAGCAGCTTTACAGGGAGCACAGATACGCAGTATTTT